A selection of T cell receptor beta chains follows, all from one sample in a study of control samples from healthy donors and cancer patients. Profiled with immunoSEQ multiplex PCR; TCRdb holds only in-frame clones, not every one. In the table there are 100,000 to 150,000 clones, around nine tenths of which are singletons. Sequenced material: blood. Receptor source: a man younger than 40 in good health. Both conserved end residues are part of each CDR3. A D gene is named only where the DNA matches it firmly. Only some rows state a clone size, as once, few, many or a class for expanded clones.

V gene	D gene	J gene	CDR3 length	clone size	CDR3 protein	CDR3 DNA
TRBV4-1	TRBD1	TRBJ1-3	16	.	CASSPYTGGIGNTIYF	TGCGCCAGCAGCCCCTACACAGGGGGAATAGGAAACACCATATATTTT
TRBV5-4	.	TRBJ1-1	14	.	CASSIDSMNTEAFF	TGTGCCAGCAGCATCGACAGTATGAACACTGAAGCTTTCTTT
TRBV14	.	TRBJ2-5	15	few	CASSRTRVGQETQYF	TGTGCCAGCAGCAGAACCAGGGTCGGTCAGGAGACCCAGTACTTC
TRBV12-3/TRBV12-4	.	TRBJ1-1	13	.	CASSPGRNTEAFF	TGTGCCAGCAGTCCAGGACGGAACACTGAAGCTTTCTTT
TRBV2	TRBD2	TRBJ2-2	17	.	CASSETSGGAGTGELFF	TGTGCCAGCAGTGAGACTAGCGGGGGGGCCGGAACCGGGGAGCTGTTTTTT
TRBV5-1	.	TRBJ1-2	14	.	CASSPREDLHGYTF	TGCGCCAGCAGTCCCAGGGAAGATTTGCATGGCTACACCTTC
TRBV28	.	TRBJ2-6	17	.	CASSTIGRGDGANVLTF	TGTGCCAGCAGCACCATCGGACGCGGAGACGGGGCCAACGTCCTGACTTTC
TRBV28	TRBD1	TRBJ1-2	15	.	CASSSPGQGAYGYTF	TGTGCCAGCAGTTCCCCAGGACAGGGGGCCTATGGCTACACCTTC
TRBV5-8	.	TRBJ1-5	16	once	CASSFFGGWGNQPQHF	TGTGCCAGCAGCTTCTTTGGGGGCTGGGGCAATCAGCCCCAGCATTTT
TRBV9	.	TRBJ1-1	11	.	CASSAFNEAFF	TGTGCCAGCAGCGCCTTTAATGAAGCTTTCTTT
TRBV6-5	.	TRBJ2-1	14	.	CASRLAPDYNEQFF	TGTGCCAGCAGACTAGCTCCAGATTACAATGAGCAGTTCTTC
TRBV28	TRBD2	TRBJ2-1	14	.	CASSSGGAYNEQFF	TGTGCCAGCAGTTCGGGGGGGGCCTACAATGAGCAGTTCTTC
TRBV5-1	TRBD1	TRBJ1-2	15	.	CASSPGTGSNYGYTF	TGCGCCAGCAGCCCTGGGACAGGTTCGAACTATGGCTACACCTTC
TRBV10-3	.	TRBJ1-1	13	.	CAIWGIGNTEAFF	TGTGCCATCTGGGGGATTGGGAACACTGAAGCTTTCTTT
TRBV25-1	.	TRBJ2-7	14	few	CASSFSLGRGEQYF	TGTGCCAGCAGTTTTAGCCTAGGTCGCGGCGAGCAGTACTTC
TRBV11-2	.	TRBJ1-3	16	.	CASSYRSQSSGNTIYF	TGTGCCAGCAGCTACAGGTCGCAAAGCTCTGGAAACACCATATATTTT
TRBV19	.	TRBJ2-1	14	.	CASRPTEGGHEQFF	TGTGCCAGTAGGCCTACGGAGGGGGGGCATGAGCAGTTCTTC
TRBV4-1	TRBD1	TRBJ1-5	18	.	CASSQEYQGAWSNQPQHF	TGCGCCAGCAGCCAAGAATATCAGGGGGCATGGAGCAATCAGCCCCAGCATTTT
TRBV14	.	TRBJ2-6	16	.	CASSQVRRAGANVLTF	TGTGCCAGCAGCCAAGTTCGAAGGGCTGGGGCCAACGTCCTGACTTTC
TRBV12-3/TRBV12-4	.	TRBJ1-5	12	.	CASSSPALPQHF	TGTGCCAGCAGTTCCCCGGCCTTGCCCCAGCATTTT
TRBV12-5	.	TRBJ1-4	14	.	CASGLAPANEKLFF	TGTGCTAGTGGTTTGGCCCCGGCTAATGAAAAACTGTTTTTT
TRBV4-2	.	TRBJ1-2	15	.	CASSQVQGANYGYTF	TGTGCCAGCAGCCAAGTACAGGGAGCTAACTATGGCTACACCTTC
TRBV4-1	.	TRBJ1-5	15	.	CASSQEWGGRQPQHF	TGCGCCAGCAGCCAAGAGTGGGGTGGGCGTCAGCCCCAGCATTTT
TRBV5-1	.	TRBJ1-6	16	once	CASSLVGLRYNSPLHF	TGCGCCAGCAGCTTGGTAGGTCTGCGGTATAATTCACCCCTCCACTTT
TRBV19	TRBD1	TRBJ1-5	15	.	CASRNTGGSNQPQHF	TGTGCCAGTAGAAATACAGGGGGAAGCAATCAGCCCCAGCATTTT
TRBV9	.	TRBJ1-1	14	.	CASSVQTGNTEAFF	TGTGCCAGCAGCGTACAGACAGGTAACACTGAAGCTTTCTTT
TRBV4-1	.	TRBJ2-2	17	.	CASSQAVYQGTTGELFF	TGCGCCAGCAGCCAAGCTGTATACCAGGGGACCACCGGGGAGCTGTTTTTT
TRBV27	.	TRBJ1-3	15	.	CASSPRQVSGNTIYF	TGTGCCAGCAGTCCTCGACAGGTCTCTGGAAACACCATATATTTT
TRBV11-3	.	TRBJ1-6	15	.	CASSLGGVMGSPLHF	TGTGCCAGCAGCTTAGGTGGGGTGATGGGTTCACCCCTCCACTTT
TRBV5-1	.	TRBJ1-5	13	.	CASSLDGKKPQHF	TGCGCCAGCAGCTTGGACGGGAAAAAGCCCCAGCATTTT
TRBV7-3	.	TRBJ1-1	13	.	CASSRDADTEAFF	TGTGCCAGCAGCAGGGACGCCGACACTGAAGCTTTCTTT
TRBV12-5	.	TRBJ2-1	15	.	CASGPTTSSYNEQFF	TGTGCTAGTGGTCCTACTACTAGCTCCTACAATGAGCAGTTCTTC
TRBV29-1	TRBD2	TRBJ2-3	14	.	CRAGGRFRTDTQYF	TGCAGGGCGGGGGGGCGGTTCCGCACAGATACGCAGTATTTT
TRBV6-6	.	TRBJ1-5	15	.	CASSYESWGHRPQHF	TGTGCCAGCAGTTACGAATCGTGGGGTCATCGGCCCCAGCATTTT
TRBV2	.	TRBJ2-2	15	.	CASTTDFSNTGELFF	TGTGCCAGCACAACAGATTTTTCCAACACCGGGGAGCTGTTTTTT
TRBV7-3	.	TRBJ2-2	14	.	CASTESGVTGELFF	TGTGCCAGCACCGAGTCAGGGGTCACCGGGGAGCTGTTTTTT
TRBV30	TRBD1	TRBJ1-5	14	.	CAGSPGGSNQPQHF	TGTGCCGGTTCTCCAGGGGGTAGCAATCAGCCCCAGCATTTT
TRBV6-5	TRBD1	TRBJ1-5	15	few	CASSLAGTGGQPQHF	TGTGCCAGCAGCCTTGCCGGGACAGGGGGCCAGCCCCAGCATTTT
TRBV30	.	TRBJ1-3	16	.	CAWAIARTYSGNTIYF	TGTGCCTGGGCTATTGCCCGGACGTACTCTGGAAACACCATATATTTT
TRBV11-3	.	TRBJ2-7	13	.	CASSPTGTYEQYF	TGTGCCAGCAGCCCGACTGGTACTTACGAGCAGTACTTC
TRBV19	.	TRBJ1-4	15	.	CASSIGPQRTEKLFF	TGTGCCAGTAGTATCGGTCCCCAGAGGACTGAAAAACTGTTTTTT
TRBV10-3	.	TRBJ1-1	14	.	CAIGGGAQNTEAFF	TGTGCCATCGGAGGGGGTGCACAGAACACTGAAGCTTTCTTT
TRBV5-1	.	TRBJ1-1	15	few	CASSLVTGMNTEAFF	TGCGCCAGCAGCTTGGTTACAGGGATGAACACTGAAGCTTTCTTT
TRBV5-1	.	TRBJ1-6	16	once	CASSLGGMVVRSPLHF	TGCGCCAGCAGCTTGGGGGGAATGGTGGTGCGGTCACCCCTCCACTTT
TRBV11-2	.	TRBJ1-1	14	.	CASSLVTGSTEAFF	TGTGCCAGCAGCTTAGTTACAGGGAGCACTGAAGCTTTCTTT
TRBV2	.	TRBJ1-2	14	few	CASSEGALGYGYTF	TGTGCCAGCAGTGAGGGGGCGCTAGGCTATGGCTACACCTTC
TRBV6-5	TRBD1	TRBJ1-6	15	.	CASSPRDRDNSPLHF	TGTGCCAGCAGTCCGCGGGACAGGGATAATTCACCCCTCCACTTT
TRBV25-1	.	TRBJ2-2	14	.	CASSWTLGTGELFF	TGTGCCAGCTCCTGGACGCTGGGCACCGGGGAGCTGTTTTTT